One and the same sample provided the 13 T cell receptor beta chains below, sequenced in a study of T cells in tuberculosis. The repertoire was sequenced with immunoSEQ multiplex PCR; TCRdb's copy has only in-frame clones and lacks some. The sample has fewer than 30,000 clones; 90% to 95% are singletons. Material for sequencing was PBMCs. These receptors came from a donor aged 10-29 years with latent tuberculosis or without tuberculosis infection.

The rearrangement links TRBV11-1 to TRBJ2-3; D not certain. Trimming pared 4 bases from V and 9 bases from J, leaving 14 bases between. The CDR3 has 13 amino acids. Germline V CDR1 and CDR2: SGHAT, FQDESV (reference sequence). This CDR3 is CASSSHDVRTQYF. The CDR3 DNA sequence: TGTGCCAGCAGCTCCCATGATGTGAGAACGCAGTATTTT.

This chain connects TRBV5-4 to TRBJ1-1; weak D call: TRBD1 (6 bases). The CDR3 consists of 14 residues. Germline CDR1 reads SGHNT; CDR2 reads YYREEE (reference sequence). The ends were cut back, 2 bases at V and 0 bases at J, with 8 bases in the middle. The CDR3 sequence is CASSFRGMNTEAFF. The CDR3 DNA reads TGTGCCAGCAGCTTCAGGGGAATGAACACTGAAGCTTTCTTT.

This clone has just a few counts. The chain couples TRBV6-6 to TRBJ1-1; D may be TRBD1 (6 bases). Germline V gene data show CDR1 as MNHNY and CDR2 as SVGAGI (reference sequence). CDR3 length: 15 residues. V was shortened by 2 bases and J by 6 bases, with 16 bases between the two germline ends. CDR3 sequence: CASSYGVGGVPEAFF. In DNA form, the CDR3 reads TGTGCCAGCAGTTACGGAGTAGGGGGGGTCCCTGAAGCTTTCTTT.

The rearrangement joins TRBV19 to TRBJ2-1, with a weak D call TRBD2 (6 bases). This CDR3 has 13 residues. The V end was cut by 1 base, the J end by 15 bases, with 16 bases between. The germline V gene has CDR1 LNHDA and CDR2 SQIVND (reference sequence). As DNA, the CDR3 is TGTGCCAGTAGTATAGGCGGGGCGGTCCCTTCGTTCTTC. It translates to CASSIGGAVPSFF. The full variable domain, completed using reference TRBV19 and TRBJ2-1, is DGGITQSPKYLFRKEGQNVTLSCEQNLNHDAMYWYRQDPGQGLRLIYYSQIVNDFQKGDIAEGYSVSREKKESFPLTVTSAQKNPTAFYLCASSIGGAVPSFFGPGTRLTVL.

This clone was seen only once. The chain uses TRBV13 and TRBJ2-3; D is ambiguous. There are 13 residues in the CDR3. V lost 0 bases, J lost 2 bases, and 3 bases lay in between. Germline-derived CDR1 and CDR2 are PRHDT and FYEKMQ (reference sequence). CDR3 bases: TGTGCCAGCAGCTTAGGTCTCACAGATACGCAGTATTTT. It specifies CASSLGLTDTQYF. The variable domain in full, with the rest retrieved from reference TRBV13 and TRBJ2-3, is AAGVIQSPRHLIKEKRETATLKCYPIPRHDTVYWYQQGPGQDPQFLISFYEKMQSDKGSIPDRFSAQQFSDYHSELNMSSLELGDSALYFCASSLGLTDTQYFGPGTRLTVL.

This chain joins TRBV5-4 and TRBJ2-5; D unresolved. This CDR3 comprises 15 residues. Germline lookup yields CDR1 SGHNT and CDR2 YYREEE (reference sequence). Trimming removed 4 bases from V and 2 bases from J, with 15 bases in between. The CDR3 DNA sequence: TGTGCCAGCAGCCGGCCGGCGGCAGAACAAGAGACCCAGTACTTC. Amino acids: CASSRPAAEQETQYF.

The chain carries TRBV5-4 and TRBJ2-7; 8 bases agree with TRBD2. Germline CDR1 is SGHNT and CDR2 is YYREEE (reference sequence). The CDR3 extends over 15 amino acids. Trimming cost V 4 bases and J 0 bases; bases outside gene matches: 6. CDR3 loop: CASSLSGSSSYEQYF. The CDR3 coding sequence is TGTGCCAGCAGCCTAAGCGGGAGCAGCTCCTACGAGCAGTACTTC.

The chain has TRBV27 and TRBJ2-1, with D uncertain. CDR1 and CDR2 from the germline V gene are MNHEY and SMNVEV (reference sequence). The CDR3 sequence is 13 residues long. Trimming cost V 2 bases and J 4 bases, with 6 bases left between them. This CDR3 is CASSLPGYNEQFF. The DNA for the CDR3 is TGTGCCAGCAGTTTACCGGGTTACAATGAGCAGTTCTTC.

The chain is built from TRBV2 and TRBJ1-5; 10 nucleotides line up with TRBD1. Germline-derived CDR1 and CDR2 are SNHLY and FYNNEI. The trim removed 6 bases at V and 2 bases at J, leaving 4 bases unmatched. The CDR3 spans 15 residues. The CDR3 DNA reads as TGTGCCAGCAGGGCCGGGACAGGGGGCAATCAGCCCCAGCATTTT. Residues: CASRAGTGGNQPQHF.

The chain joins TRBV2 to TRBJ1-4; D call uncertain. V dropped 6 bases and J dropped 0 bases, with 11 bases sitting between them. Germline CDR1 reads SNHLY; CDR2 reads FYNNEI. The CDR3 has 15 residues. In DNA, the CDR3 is TGTGCCAGCAGAAAGAACACAGCAACTAATGAAAAACTGTTTTTT. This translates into CASRKNTATNEKLFF.

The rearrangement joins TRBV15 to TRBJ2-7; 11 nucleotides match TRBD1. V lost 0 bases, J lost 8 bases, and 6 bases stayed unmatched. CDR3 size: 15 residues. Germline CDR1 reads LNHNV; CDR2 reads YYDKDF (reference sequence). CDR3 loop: CATSREIGQGAKQYF. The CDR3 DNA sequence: TGTGCCACCAGCAGAGAAATCGGACAGGGGGCTAAGCAGTACTTC.

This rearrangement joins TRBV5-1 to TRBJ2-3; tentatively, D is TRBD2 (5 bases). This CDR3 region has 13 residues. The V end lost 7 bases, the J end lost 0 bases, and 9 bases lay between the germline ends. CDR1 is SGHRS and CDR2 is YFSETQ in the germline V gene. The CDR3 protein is CASRRGSTDTQYF. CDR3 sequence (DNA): TGCGCCAGCCGCCGGGGTAGCACAGATACGCAGTATTTT.

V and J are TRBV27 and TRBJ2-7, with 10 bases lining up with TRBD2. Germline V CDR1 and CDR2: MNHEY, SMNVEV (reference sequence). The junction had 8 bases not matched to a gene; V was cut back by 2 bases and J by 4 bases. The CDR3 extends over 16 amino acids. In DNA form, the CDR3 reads TGTGCCAGCAGTTTAGAGCTAGCGGGAGTAGGATACGAGCAGTACTTC. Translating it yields CASSLELAGVGYEQYF.